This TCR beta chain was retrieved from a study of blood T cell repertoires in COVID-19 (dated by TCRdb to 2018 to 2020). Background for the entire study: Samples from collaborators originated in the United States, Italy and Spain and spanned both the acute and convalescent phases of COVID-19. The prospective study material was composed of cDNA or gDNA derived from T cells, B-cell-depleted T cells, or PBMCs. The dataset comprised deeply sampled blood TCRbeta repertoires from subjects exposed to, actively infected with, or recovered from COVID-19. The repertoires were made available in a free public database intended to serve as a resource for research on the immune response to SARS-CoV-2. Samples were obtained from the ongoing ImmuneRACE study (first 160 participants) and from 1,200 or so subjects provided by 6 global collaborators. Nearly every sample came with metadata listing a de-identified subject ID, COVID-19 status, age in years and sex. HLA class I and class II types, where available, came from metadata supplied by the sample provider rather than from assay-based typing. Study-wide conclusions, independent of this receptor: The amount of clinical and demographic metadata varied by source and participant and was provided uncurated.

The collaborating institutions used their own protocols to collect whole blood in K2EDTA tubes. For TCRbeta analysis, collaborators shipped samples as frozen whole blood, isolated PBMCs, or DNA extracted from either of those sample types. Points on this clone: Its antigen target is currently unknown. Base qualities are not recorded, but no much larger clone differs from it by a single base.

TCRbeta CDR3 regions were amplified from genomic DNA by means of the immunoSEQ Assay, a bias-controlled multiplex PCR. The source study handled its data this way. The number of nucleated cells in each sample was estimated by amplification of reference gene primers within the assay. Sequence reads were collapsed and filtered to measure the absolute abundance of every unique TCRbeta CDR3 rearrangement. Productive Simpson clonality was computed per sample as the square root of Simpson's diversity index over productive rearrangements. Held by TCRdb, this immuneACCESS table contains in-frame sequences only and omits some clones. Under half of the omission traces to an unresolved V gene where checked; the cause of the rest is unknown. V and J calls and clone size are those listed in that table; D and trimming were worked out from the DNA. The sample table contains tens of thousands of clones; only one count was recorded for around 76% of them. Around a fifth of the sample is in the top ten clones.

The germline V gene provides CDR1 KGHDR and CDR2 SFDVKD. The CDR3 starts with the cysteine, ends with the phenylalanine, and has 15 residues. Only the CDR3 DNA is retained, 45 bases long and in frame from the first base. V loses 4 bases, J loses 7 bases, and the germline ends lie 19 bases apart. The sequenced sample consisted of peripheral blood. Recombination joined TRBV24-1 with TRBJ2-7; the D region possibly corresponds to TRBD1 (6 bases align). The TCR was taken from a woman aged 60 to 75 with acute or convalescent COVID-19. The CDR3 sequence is CATSDNRQGSREQYF. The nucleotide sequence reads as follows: TGTGCCACCAGTGACAACCGTCAGGGGTCCCGGGAGCAGTACTTC.